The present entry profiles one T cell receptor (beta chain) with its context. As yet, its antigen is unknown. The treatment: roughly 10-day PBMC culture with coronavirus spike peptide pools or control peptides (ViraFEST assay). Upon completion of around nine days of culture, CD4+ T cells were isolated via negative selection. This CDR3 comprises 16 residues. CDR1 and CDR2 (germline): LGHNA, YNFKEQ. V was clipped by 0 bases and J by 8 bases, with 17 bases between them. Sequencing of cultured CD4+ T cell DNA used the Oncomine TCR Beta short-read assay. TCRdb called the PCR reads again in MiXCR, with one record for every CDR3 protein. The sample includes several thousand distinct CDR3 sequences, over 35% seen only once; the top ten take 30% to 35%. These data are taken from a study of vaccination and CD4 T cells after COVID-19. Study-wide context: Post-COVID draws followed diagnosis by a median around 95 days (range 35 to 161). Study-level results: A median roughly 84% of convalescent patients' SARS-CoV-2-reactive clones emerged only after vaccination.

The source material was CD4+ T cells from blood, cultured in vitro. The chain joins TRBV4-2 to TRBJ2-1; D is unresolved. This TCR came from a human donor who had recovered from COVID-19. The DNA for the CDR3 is TGTGCCAGCAGCCAAGAAGGGTCCGGCGGACGCCATGAGCAGTTCTTC. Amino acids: CASSQEGSGGRHEQFF.